This TCR beta chain was obtained from a study of T cell changes during pregnancy in multiple sclerosis. The method was immunoSEQ multiplex PCR; TCRdb's version includes in-frame clones alone and lacks a portion of them. The profile covers about 32,000 clones, with about 91% appearing a single time and roughly 10% taken by the ten largest. The J segment lost 1 base and the V segment lost 4 bases, leaving 9 bases of the junction unmatched. CDR3 length: 17 amino acids. From germline, CDR1 is SGHRS and CDR2 YFSETQ. The chain carries TRBV5-1 and TRBJ2-2; 8 bases are a match to TRBD2. This receptor was obtained from a female donor with multiple sclerosis, enrolled in a pregnancy study. This sample comprised CD8+ T cells from peripheral blood mononuclear cells, obtained in the second trimester of pregnancy. This CDR3 is CASSIPLAGGNTGELFF. The CDR3 region has the DNA TGCGCCAGCAGCATCCCCCTAGCGGGTGGGAACACCGGGGAGCTGTTTTTT.